These 21 T cell receptor beta chains were all obtained from the same sample, sequenced in a study of T cell repertoires in cytomegalovirus infection. One entry per CDR3 protein results from TCRdb running MiXCR on the reads. The sample has 500,000 to 600,000 distinct CDR3 sequences, approximately 15% seen once. The sequencing input was CD8+ T cells from PBMCs. Every receptor here comes from a human donor in good health (CMV status not recorded). Some clones in this sample may be carry-over from other donors' samples.

This clonotype appeared many times. The V gene is TRBV6-5, the J gene TRBJ2-1; maybe TRBD1 (6 bases). The germline CDR1 and CDR2 sequences are MNHEY and SVGAGI. The CDR3 has 15 residues. V lost 5 bases and J 2 bases, leaving 13 bases between the germline ends. The CDR3 bases are TGTGCCAGCAGTACCGGGGACATCCCCTACAATGAGCAGTTCTTC. Its translation: CASSTGDIPYNEQFF.

The CDR3 protein is CASSSTRRGMNTEAFF. CDR3 in DNA: TGTGCCAGCAGCTCAACGCGTAGGGGGATGAACACTGAAGCTTTCTTT. The chain links TRBV2 to TRBJ1-1; tentative D call: TRBD1 (6 bases). The germline V gene has CDR1 SNHLY and CDR2 FYNNEI. Deletions cut 6 bases from V and 0 bases from J, with 17 bases between. The CDR3 runs to 16 residues.

The chain recombines TRBV3-1 with TRBJ2-7; D is undetermined. Germline-derived CDR1 and CDR2 are LGHDT and YNNKEL (reference sequence). There are 15 residues in the CDR3. Trimming left V 3 bases short and J 1 base short, with 13 bases between. The chain's CDR3 is CASSHSGLSSYEQYF. CDR3 DNA sequence: TGTGCCAGCAGCCATTCCGGGCTATCATCCTACGAGCAGTACTTC.

Written as DNA, the CDR3 is TGTGCCAGCAGCGTAGGGGGGGGGCGGGGGGTCGACTATGAGCAGTTCTTC. As protein: CASSVGGGRGVDYEQFF. The genes are TRBV9 and TRBJ2-1; 8 bases match TRBD2. V trimming: 0 bases; J trimming: 8 bases; junction bases outside the gene matches: 13. Germline loops: CDR1 SGDLS, CDR2 YYNGEE. The CDR3 runs to 17 residues.

This clonotype has a count of ten or more. The chain joins TRBV12-3 or TRBV12-4 to TRBJ1-1; D remains ambiguous. Trimming took off 3 bases at V and 1 base at J, with 12 bases between the two ends. The CDR3 has 15 residues. CDR3 nucleotide sequence: TGTGCCAGCAGTTTTGCGGAACGGCCGAACACTGAAGCTTTCTTT. Protein product: CASSFAERPNTEAFF.

In this sample, this clonotype turned up many times. The J gene is TRBJ1-4, the V gene TRBV6-6; no reliable D call. This CDR3 has 11 residues. V lost 2 bases and J 8 bases, leaving 3 bases between the germline ends. CDR1 is MNHNY, CDR2 SVGAGI, per germline (reference sequence). The CDR3 spells CASSYEEKLFF. CDR3 nucleotide sequence: TGTGCCAGCAGTTACGAGGAAAAACTGTTTTTT.

The rearrangement uses TRBV2 and TRBJ2-1, with TRBD2 matching 10 bases. The CDR3 is 16 residues long. The germline V gene has CDR1 SNHLY and CDR2 FYNNEI. J gave up 6 bases and V 6 bases, and 11 bases lay outside the gene matches. The CDR3 loop reads CASRGGLAAMSNEQFF. The CDR3 coding sequence is TGTGCCAGCAGAGGCGGACTAGCGGCTATGAGCAATGAGCAGTTCTTC.

This clonotype was counted only a few times. This chain uses TRBV6-5 with TRBJ2-1; 8 positions match TRBD2. V shed 5 bases, J shed 3 bases, and the junction held 33 bases outside the gene matches. Germline CDR1 is MNHEY and CDR2 is SVGAGI. The length of the CDR3 is 24 residues. The CDR3 reads CASSPPGRGLQRERPQKDYNEQFF. For the CDR3, the DNA is TGTGCCAGCAGTCCTCCCGGGAGGGGCCTCCAAAGAGAACGCCCCCAGAAAGACTACAATGAGCAGTTCTTC.

This chain joins TRBV3-1 and TRBJ2-3; D not certain. Trimming stripped 0 bases from V and 2 bases from J, with 15 bases between. This CDR3 is built from 17 residues. The germline V gene has CDR1 LGHDT and CDR2 YNNKEL (reference sequence). Written as DNA, the CDR3 is TGTGCCAGCAGCCAAGATCCGGCGGAGATTTTCACAGATACGCAGTATTTT. It translates to CASSQDPAEIFTDTQYF.

In regard to this clonotype: Relative to the germline gene, one junction end is altered; a read error may explain this. The chain employs TRBV6-4 and TRBJ2-3, with 9 bases identical to TRBD2. There are 15 residues in the CDR3. Germline V lookup: CDR1 MRHNA, CDR2 SNTAGT. The CDR3 loop is CARSAKTSGTDTQYF. In DNA form, the CDR3 reads TGTGCCAGAAGTGCCAAGACTAGCGGAACAGATACGCAGTATTTT.

This clonotype was counted ten times or more. The chain combines TRBV7-6 with TRBJ2-3, with TRBD2 matching over 8 bases. CDR1 and CDR2 (germline): SGHVS, FNYEAQ. Losses at the gene ends were 3 bases for V and 5 bases for J; bases not matched to a gene: 7. The CDR3 has 15 amino acids. DNA for the CDR3: TGTGCCAGCAGCTTCCCTAGCGGGTTGCGAGATACGCAGTATTTT. It codes for CASSFPSGLRDTQYF.

The sample holds a few counts of this clonotype. The chain combines TRBV13 with TRBJ1-1, with no clear D. Between the trimmed V and J ends, which lost 1 base and 8 bases, there was a span of 11 bases. From germline, CDR1 is PRHDT and CDR2 FYEKMQ (reference sequence). This CDR3 spans 13 amino acids. CDR3 region: CASSLERHAEAFF. The DNA for the CDR3 is TGTGCCAGCAGCTTAGAACGACACGCCGAAGCTTTCTTT. Combining the CDR3 with reference TRBV13 and TRBJ1-1 gives the whole variable domain AAGVIQSPRHLIKEKRETATLKCYPIPRHDTVYWYQQGPGQDPQFLISFYEKMQSDKGSIPDRFSAQQFSDYHSELNMSSLELGDSALYFCASSLERHAEAFFGQGTRLTVV.

The chain links TRBV12-3 or TRBV12-4 to TRBJ2-3; 9 nucleotides match TRBD2. This CDR3 contains 16 residues. V lost 7 bases to trimming and J lost 6 bases; unmatched junction nucleotides: 14. The CDR3 nucleotides are TGTGCCAGCATCTCGCAAAGGCGGGGGGGTCGGGATACGCAGTATTTT. It yields the protein CASISQRRGGRDTQYF.

The V gene is TRBV5-4, the J gene TRBJ2-5; 11 nucleotides line up with TRBD2. The J segment lost 3 bases and the V segment lost 4 bases, leaving 2 bases of the junction unmatched. From germline, CDR1 is SGHNT and CDR2 YYREEE (reference sequence). The CDR3 is 14 amino acids. This CDR3 is CASSVTSGEETQYF. In DNA form, the CDR3 reads TGTGCCAGCAGCGTGACTAGCGGGGAAGAGACCCAGTACTTC. The entire variable domain, with the rest obtained from reference TRBV5-4 and TRBJ2-5, is as follows: ETGVTQSPTHLIKTRGQQVTLRCSSQSGHNTVSWYQQALGQGPQFIFQYYREEENGRGNFPPRFSGLQFPNYSSELNVNALELDDSALYLCASSVTSGEETQYFGPGTRLLVL.

The rearrangement joins TRBV15 to TRBJ2-1; 8 bases fit TRBD1. Trimming removed 3 bases from V and 7 bases from J; junction bases left unmatched: 14. The CDR3 spans 17 residues. CDR1 is LNHNV, CDR2 YYDKDF, per germline (reference sequence). Written as DNA, the CDR3 is TGTGCCACCAGCAGGCGGACTCCGGGACAGGCTATGAATGAGCAGTTCTTC. Protein: CATSRRTPGQAMNEQFF.

Many counts were recorded for this clonotype. The rearrangement joins TRBV12-3 or TRBV12-4 to TRBJ2-3, with D tentatively TRBD1 (5 bases). The length of the CDR3 is 18 residues. V lost 5 bases to trimming and J lost 2 bases, with 23 bases between them. CDR3 in amino acids: CASSELRTFTILTDTQYF. The CDR3, as DNA: TGTGCCAGCAGTGAATTAAGGACATTTACTATCCTCACAGATACGCAGTATTTT.

On this clonotype itself: Relative to the germline gene, one junction end is altered; a read error may explain this. The genes are TRBV6-1 and TRBJ2-1; a possible D gene is TRBD2 (6 bases). This CDR3 is 14 amino acids long. Germline CDR1 MNHNS, CDR2 SASEGT. CDR3 sequence: CASSCGTSYNEQFF. In DNA form, the CDR3 reads TGTGCCAGCAGTTGCGGGACGTCCTACAACGAGCAGTTCTTC.

This chain uses TRBV2 with TRBJ2-1; D is ambiguous. The CDR3 totals 14 residues. CDR1 and CDR2 from the germline V gene are SNHLY and FYNNEI. The germline V and J ends were trimmed by 5 bases and 5 bases, with 13 bases remaining between them. CDR3: CASSPRNSNNEQFF. CDR3 DNA sequence: TGTGCCAGCAGTCCCCGGAACTCGAACAATGAGCAGTTCTTC.

In this sample, this clonotype turned up a few times. This chain uses TRBV2 with TRBJ1-1, with D hard to call. Germline V gene lookup returns CDR1 SNHLY and CDR2 FYNNEI. The CDR3 is 14 residues long. Deletions cut 4 bases from V and 0 bases from J, with 9 bases between. The CDR3 reads CASSGRVMNTEAFF. CDR3 DNA: TGTGCCAGCAGTGGCCGAGTCATGAACACTGAAGCTTTCTTT. Together with reference TRBV2 and TRBJ1-1, the CDR3 gives the full variable domain: EPEVTQTPSHQVTQMGQEVILRCVPISNHLYFYWYRQILGQKVEFLVSFYNNEISEKSEIFDDQFSVERPDGSNFTLKIRSTKLEDSAMYFCASSGRVMNTEAFFGQGTRLTVV.

This clonotype was counted only a few times. This chain joins TRBV10-3 and TRBJ1-3, with 8 nucleotides matching TRBD1. The CDR3 contains 17 residues. The junction had 10 bases not matched to a gene; V was cut back by 2 bases and J by 4 bases. CDR1 and CDR2 (germline): ENHRY, SYGVKD. CDR3 amino acids: CAISERGQGSPGNTIYF. The CDR3 bases are TGTGCCATCAGTGAGAGAGGACAGGGTTCGCCGGGAAACACCATATATTTT.

This clonotype has ten or more counts. The CDR3 loop reads CASSESRSNTEAFF. The CDR3 DNA reads as TGTGCCAGCAGTGAAAGCAGGTCCAACACTGAAGCTTTCTTT. This chain uses TRBV6-1 with TRBJ1-1; no firm D call. This CDR3 spans 14 amino acids. The V end was cut by 2 bases, the J end by 2 bases, with 9 bases between. Germline CDR1 and CDR2: MNHNS and SASEGT.